A single sample gave rise to the 25 T cell receptor beta chains below, sequenced in a study of blood T cells in healthy people across ages. Sample-barcoded 5' priming and a J-beta primer mix drove a second PCR of 7 to 11 cycles. MiXCR, applied by TCRdb to the 5' RACE reads, yields one record per CDR3 protein. The sample has around 1.5 million distinct CDR3 sequences, approximately 59% seen once. The sample comprised blood. These receptors were collected from a man between 18 and 35 years old in good health.

J is TRBJ2-4 and V is TRBV20-1, with 9 bases matching TRBD1. This CDR3 comprises 14 residues. Germline assignment: CDR1 DFQATT and CDR2 SNEGSKA (reference sequence). Trimming removed 0 bases from V and 13 bases from J; junction bases left unmatched: 10. The CDR3 DNA is TGCAGTGCTAGAGACTGGGACAGGGCAGACCCCCAGTACTTC. It translates to CSARDWDRADPQYF.

The CDR3 DNA reads as TGCGCCAGCAGCCAAGAAGGGGCGGGGGCGTATGGTCAGCCCCAGCATTTT. The encoded protein is CASSQEGAGAYGQPQHF. V is TRBV4-1 and J is TRBJ1-5; the D gene is possibly TRBD1 (6 bases). CDR3 size: 17 residues. Trimming took 0 bases from V and 6 from J, leaving 18 bases between them. From germline, CDR1 is MGHRA and CDR2 YSYEKL.

The V and J genes are TRBV4-2 and TRBJ2-2, with a weak D call TRBD2 (6 bases). The CDR3 loop spans 16 amino acids. The V and J ends lost 4 bases and 1 base respectively, with 13 bases between them. CDR1 LGHNA and CDR2 YNFKEQ come from the germline V gene. As DNA, the CDR3 is TGTGCCAGCAGCCCATCCATGGGGGGGAACACCGGGGAGCTGTTTTTT. This sequence encodes CASSPSMGGNTGELFF.

Concerning this clonotype itself: This sequence may be a read error, since a much larger clone differs from it by one base. The chain recombines TRBV10-3 with TRBJ2-7; the match to TRBD1 covers 12 bases. The CDR3 is made up of 16 amino acids. The germline V gene encodes CDR1 ENHRY and CDR2 SYGVKD. For the CDR3, the DNA is TGTGCCACCAGTGAGTCGGGACAGGGGGCTTCCTACGAGCAGTACTTC. Its protein product is CATSESGQGASYEQYF.

For this clonotype: A read error is possible here, since a much larger clone lies one base away. The chain couples TRBV7-2 to TRBJ2-7; 8 positions match TRBD2. The CDR3 covers 15 residues. Germline assignment: CDR1 SGHTA and CDR2 FQGNSA. In DNA, the CDR3 is TGTGCCGGCAGCGACACCGGGACTAGCTCCTACGAGCAGTACTTC. Encoded protein: CAGSDTGTSSYEQYF.

The chain is built from TRBV11-2 and TRBJ2-3; TRBD1 agrees at 11 bases. Per germline, CDR1 SGHAT and CDR2 FQNNGV. V gave up 5 bases and J gave up 3 bases; unmatched junction bases: 13. The CDR3 contains 18 residues. For the CDR3, the DNA is TGTGCCAGCAGCCCCCGCGCCGGACAGGGGGCGCGTACAGATACGCAGTATTTT. Its protein is CASSPRAGQGARTDTQYF.

This clonotype was counted only a few times. J is TRBJ2-6 and V is TRBV5-1; TRBD1 aligns across 8 bases. Unmatched junction bases numbered 10, after V lost 1 base and J lost 1 base. CDR1 is SGHRS and CDR2 is YFSETQ in the germline V gene. The CDR3 length is 19 residues. The CDR3: CASSLFIGQGLSGANVLTF. The DNA of the CDR3 is TGCGCCAGCAGCTTGTTCATAGGACAGGGCCTATCTGGGGCCAACGTCCTGACTTTC.

The V gene is TRBV24-1, the J gene TRBJ2-2; D uncertain. Trimming pared 3 bases from V and 5 bases from J, leaving 9 bases between. Looked up from germline, CDR1 is KGHDR and CDR2 is SFDVKD. The CDR3 loop spans 14 amino acids. The CDR3 region is CATSDPRTTGELFF. Written as DNA, the CDR3 is TGTGCCACCAGTGATCCGAGGACGACCGGGGAGCTGTTTTTT.

The chain is built from TRBV25-1 and TRBJ1-4; 8 bases agree with TRBD1. Germline V gene data show CDR1 as MGHDK and CDR2 as SYGVNS. The CDR3 sequence is 15 residues long. Trimming took 1 base from V and 3 from J; bases not matched to a gene: 1. The CDR3 DNA sequence: TGTGCCAGCAGTGAATTCAGGGGGCCTAATGAAAAACTGTTTTTT. It translates to CASSEFRGPNEKLFF.

This chain links TRBV20-1 with TRBJ2-5; weak D call: TRBD1 (6 bases). The J call is in doubt because the DNA end fits TRBJ2-7 better. The CDR3 length is 13 residues. Germline-derived CDR1 and CDR2 are DFQATT and SNEGSKA (reference sequence). The CDR3, as DNA: TGCAGTGCAGACGACAGGAGGCCCTACGAGCAGTACTTC. Translated: CSADDRRPYEQYF.

The chain recombines TRBV7-2 with TRBJ2-1; TRBD2 is a possible D gene (7 bases). Trimming took 6 bases from V and 1 from J, leaving 13 bases between them. CDR1 and CDR2 (germline): SGHTA, FQGNSA. The CDR3 is 15 amino acids. The CDR3 DNA sequence: TGTGCCAGCAGAGGGGGGCGGGAGTCCTACAATGAGCAGTTCTTC. This codes for CASRGGRESYNEQFF.

This sequence joins TRBV7-2 and TRBJ2-5; D unresolved. This CDR3 region has 13 residues. The V and J ends lost 7 bases and 9 bases respectively, with 18 bases between them. The germline gives CDR1 SGHTA, CDR2 FQGNSA. The CDR3 coding sequence is TGTGCCAGCAACTGGGAACCCTGGGCGGCCCAGTACTTC. It specifies CASNWEPWAAQYF.

The chain uses TRBV7-2 and TRBJ2-2, with TRBD1 as a possible D gene (5 bases). This CDR3 has 17 residues. Trimming removed 5 bases from V and 1 base from J, with 17 bases in between. Germline values: CDR1 SGHTA, CDR2 FQGNSA. The CDR3 DNA reads TGTGCCAGCAGCCGCTTTGGGGCCGGGCTGAACACCGGGGAGCTGTTTTTT. It specifies CASSRFGAGLNTGELFF.

The rearrangement joins TRBV20-1 to TRBJ2-1; 9 bases agree with TRBD2. Germline-derived CDR1 and CDR2 are DFQATT and SNEGSKA (reference sequence). Trimming took 2 bases from V and 3 from J; bases not matched to a gene: 11. CDR3 length: 17 residues. CDR3 sequence (DNA): TGCAGTGCTAGAAGCGGGCTAGCGGGAAATAGCTACAATGAGCAGTTCTTC. Translation: CSARSGLAGNSYNEQFF.

The CDR3 DNA reads as TGTGCCAGCAGTCGACCCGGGACAGGGAACGAGCAGTACTTC. Translation: CASSRPGTGNEQYF. V gene TRBV28 combines with J gene TRBJ2-7, with 9 bases matching TRBD1. Germline V lookup: CDR1 MDHEN, CDR2 SYDVKM. CDR3 length equals 14 residues. The trim removed 5 bases at V and 5 bases at J, leaving 7 bases unmatched.

The genes are TRBV20-1 and TRBJ2-4; 7 bases match TRBD2. The assigned J gene may be wrong: the sequence end matches TRBJ2-7 better. Germline V CDR1 and CDR2: DFQATT, SNEGSKA (reference sequence). This CDR3 has 14 amino acids. The CDR3, as DNA: TGCAGTGCTAGGGGGGGGACGGATATATACGAGCAGTACTTC. It specifies CSARGGTDIYEQYF.

The chain has TRBV4-2 and TRBJ2-4; D not resolved. Looked up from germline, CDR1 is LGHNA and CDR2 is YNFKEQ. The CDR3 covers 13 residues. V was shortened by 0 bases and J by 9 bases, with 9 bases between the two germline ends. The CDR3 sequence is CASSQEKYSIQYF. In DNA, the CDR3 is TGTGCCAGCAGCCAAGAAAAGTATAGCATTCAGTACTTC.

V gene TRBV4-1 combines with J gene TRBJ2-1; 11 bases map to TRBD2. V lost 0 bases and J lost 4; bases outside the gene matches: 8. Germline V gives CDR1 MGHRA, CDR2 YSYEKL. This CDR3 spans 18 amino acids. The CDR3 spells CASSQDLGTSGLYNEQFF. DNA of the CDR3: TGCGCCAGCAGCCAAGATCTCGGGACTAGCGGACTGTACAATGAGCAGTTCTTC.

Only a few counts were recorded for this clonotype. CDR3 sequence: CASSELDREDEKLFF. As DNA, the CDR3 is TGTGCCAGCAGTGAATTGGACAGGGAGGATGAAAAACTGTTTTTT. The chain couples TRBV25-1 to TRBJ1-4; 8 bases line up with TRBD1. Trimming took 1 base from V and 6 from J; bases not matched to a gene: 4. This CDR3 contains 15 residues. From germline, CDR1 is MGHDK and CDR2 SYGVNS.

In this sample, this clonotype turned up a few times. This sequence joins TRBV12-3 or TRBV12-4 and TRBJ1-1; D may be TRBD1 (5 bases). This CDR3 contains 15 residues. V lost 4 bases, J lost 3 bases, and 15 bases lay in between. CDR3 sequence: CASSSEQGGYTEAFF. Written as DNA, the CDR3 is TGTGCCAGCAGTTCCGAGCAGGGCGGGTACACTGAAGCTTTCTTT.

This clonotype has a handful of counts. The chain links TRBV4-1 to TRBJ1-4; unclear D gene. Trimming removed 0 bases from V and 4 bases from J, with 12 bases in between. The V gene's germline CDR1 is MGHRA and CDR2 YSYEKL. There are 16 residues in the CDR3. The CDR3 loop reads CASSQEWVNYNEKLFF. The CDR3 DNA reads TGCGCCAGCAGCCAAGAATGGGTCAACTATAATGAAAAACTGTTTTTT.

This chain connects TRBV4-2 to TRBJ2-1, with unresolved D. Germline V gene lookup returns CDR1 LGHNA and CDR2 YNFKEQ. CDR3 length equals 15 residues. V lost 0 bases to trimming and J lost 4 bases, with 10 bases between them. This CDR3 is CASSQDLTTYNEQFF. CDR3 nucleotide sequence: TGTGCCAGCAGCCAAGACTTAACCACTTACAATGAGCAGTTCTTC.

This clonotype came up a few times. This chain joins TRBV10-3 and TRBJ2-7, with unresolved D. Trimming left V 0 bases short and J 2 bases short, with 8 bases between. CDR1 is ENHRY and CDR2 is SYGVKD in the germline V gene. This CDR3 has 14 residues. CDR3 amino acids: CAISESRPPYEQYF. The DNA of the CDR3 is TGTGCCATCAGTGAGTCGAGACCCCCCTACGAGCAGTACTTC.

This clonotype was found once. The rearrangement joins TRBV4-3 to TRBJ1-4; unclear D gene. Trimming shortened V by 1 base and J by 7 bases, and 13 bases separated the two germline ends. The CDR3 is 15 amino acids. Germline CDR1 reads LGHNA; CDR2 reads YSLEER. The chain's CDR3 is CASSQVWASGEKLFF. The DNA of the CDR3 is TGCGCCAGCAGCCAAGTTTGGGCCAGTGGTGAAAAACTGTTTTTT.

CDR3 region: CASSLYGGPTDTQYF. CDR3 DNA sequence: TGTGCCAGCAGTTTATACGGGGGCCCCACAGATACGCAGTATTTT. This chain uses TRBV28 with TRBJ2-3; D tentatively reads TRBD1 or TRBD2 (6 bases each). The CDR3 is 15 amino acids. The germline gives CDR1 MDHEN, CDR2 SYDVKM. Between the trimmed V and J ends, which lost 1 base and 2 bases, there was a span of 10 bases.